This record looks at one T cell receptor (beta chain) sequence and its context. RNA transcripts were the template, and TCR beta CDR3 regions were amplified from them. The first-round RT-PCR employed HTBI primers together with the Qiagen OneStep RT-PCR kit. A multiplex PCR was then performed as the second round. TCRdb fed the multiplex PCR reads into MiXCR, producing one record per CDR3 protein. The sample holds 580,000 or so distinct CDR3 sequences, about 40% seen once. These data come from a study of Graves' ophthalmopathy and Graves' hyperthyroidism. This CDR3 spans 17 amino acids. After removal of 6 bases from V and 2 bases from J, the junction contained 9 bases not matched to a gene. Germline V gene sequence: CDR1 WSHSY, CDR2 SAAADI.

The clonotype was recovered from an adult man with Graves' hyperthyroidism. The sequenced material came from peripheral blood or thyroid tissue (not recorded which). V usage is TRBV10-2 and J usage is TRBJ1-5, with 11 bases that match TRBD1. DNA for the CDR3: TGCGCCAGCAGGACAGGGACAGGGGGGTACGGCAATCAGCCCCAGCATTTT. It codes for CASRTGTGGYGNQPQHF.